What follows describes a single T cell receptor beta chain. Its antigen specificity is not known. Per-base quality was not reported, and no clone a single base away is much larger than it. At the junction V is shortened by 4 bases and J by 4 bases; bases outside the gene matches: 5. The CDR3 runs 14 residues from the cysteine to the phenylalanine. Only the CDR3 DNA stays, 42 bases, in frame from base 1. CDR1 and CDR2, per the germline V gene, are SGHRS and YFSETQ. The sample is drawn from a study of T cell responses to AZD1222 COVID-19 vaccine listed by TCRdb under 2021. Regarding the complete study: AZD1222 recipients given second doses at about 4 weeks or at about 12 weeks were pooled, since spike-specific TCR depth and breadth were not found to differ between the two schedules. TCR sequencing covered roughly 230 trial participants: 200 to 210 given two doses of AZD1222 and approximately 25 given two doses of MenACWY control vaccine. Enrollment into the trials was organized by age into subgroups of 18-55, 56-69 and 70-plus years, and those subgroups contained approximately 160, 26 and 62 TCR-sequenced participants, respectively. Here is what the overall study found, with its caveats: Only a handful of AZD1222 recipients were SARS-CoV-2 seropositive at baseline, limiting conclusions about previously exposed vaccinees. Because no day 14 peak-response samples were available, repertoires were characterized only after the peak T cell response. The vaccine-associated CD4 TCRs covered the entire spike protein, and the dominant responses fell in regions 160-218 and 743-854. Spike-specific TCR breadth and depth rose significantly after two AZD1222 doses compared with day 0 and with MenACWY recipients. Epitopes outside the regions mutated in the B.1.351 and B.1.1.7 variants were reportedly recognized by nearly half of the unique spike-specific TCRs. The 56-69-year group was small, and its depth increase did not reach significance, likely because of low power. Participants were mostly white British, with more females than males. The authors suggested clonal diversity may have been underestimated.

The CDR3 regions of human TCRbeta chains were analyzed by immunosequencing. As for the authors' bioinformatics: TCRs in the repertoires were matched against a reference library of SARS-CoV-2-specific TCRs that had been generated with the MIRA antigen-specificity platform. Breadth was defined as the fraction of unique TCRs that were SARS-CoV-2-associated. Depth was defined as the fraction of total T cells that were SARS-CoV-2-associated. Using the MIRA data, each spike-specific TCR was assigned both to the spike region to which the TCR was reactive and to a CD4 or CD8 class. Log10-transformed breadth and depth values were compared by one-way ANOVA with Sidak's multiple comparisons tests. TCRdb stores this immuneACCESS table with in-frame sequences only. Part of the clones is absent; in the studies checked, under half of the shortfall reflects unresolved V genes, and no reason is known for the rest. V and J calls and clone size are as listed in that table; D and trimming were resolved from the DNA. This sample comprises more than 80,000 clones, about 90% of them detected only once. The leading ten clones occupy about 5% of the sample.

The sample's time point label, decoded: baseline before first vaccination. Vaccinee samples came from UK trials COV001 and COV002, including a single-blind randomized controlled phase 2/3 trial of AZD1222 (ChAdOx1 nCoV-19) in healthy adults. For TCRbeta chain sequencing, PBMC samples from trial participants were taken at day 0 and at day 28 after the second dose. The TCR sequence derives from an adult in good health. The V gene is TRBV5-1 and the J gene is TRBJ2-5, and 9 junction bases match TRBD1. The sequencing here drew on peripheral blood, taken on day 0 of AZD1222 vaccination. The nucleotide sequence reads as follows: TGCGCCAGCAGCCCGGGACAGGGTCGAGAGACCCAGTACTTC. This yields the protein CASSPGQGRETQYF. When the CDR3 is completed using the reference TRBV5-1 and TRBJ2-5 genes on either side, the full variable domain is KAGVTQTPRYLIKTRGQQVTLSCSPISGHRSVSWYQQTPGQGLQFLFEYFSETQRNKGNFPGRFSGRQFSNSRSEMNVSTLELGDSALYLCASSPGQGRETQYFGPGTRLLVL.